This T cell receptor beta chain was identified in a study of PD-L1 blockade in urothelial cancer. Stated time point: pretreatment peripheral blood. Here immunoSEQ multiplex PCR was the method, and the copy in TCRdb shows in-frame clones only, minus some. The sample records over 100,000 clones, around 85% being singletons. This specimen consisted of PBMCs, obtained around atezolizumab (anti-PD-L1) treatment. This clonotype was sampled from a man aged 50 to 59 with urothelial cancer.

This CDR3 is CASSSTSGAYEQYF. The CDR3, as DNA: TGTGCCAGTAGTTCAACTAGCGGGGCCTACGAGCAGTACTTC. The V gene is TRBV19, the J gene TRBJ2-7; 10 bases line up with TRBD2. CDR1 and CDR2 from the germline V gene are LNHDA and SQIVND (reference sequence). The trim removed 5 bases at V and 2 bases at J, leaving 3 bases unmatched. The length of the CDR3 is 14 residues.